These T cell receptor beta chains were read from a single sample in a study of vaccination and CD4 T cells after COVID-19. These receptors have no identified antigens. TCRdb reprocessed the PCR reads via MiXCR and lists one record per CDR3 protein. This sample carries approximately 17,000 distinct CDR3 sequences, more than 45% of them seen once, and the ten largest clones take 4.5% to 5.5%. The material was CD4+ T cells from blood, cultured in vitro, obtained before SARS-CoV-2 vaccination. These receptors were collected from a human donor who had recovered from COVID-19. The CDR3 runs from the conserved cysteine through the conserved F or W. The D gene is left open where the match is weak. Clone size is stated in some rows and not others, as once, few, many or a class when expanded.

cdr3_nt: TGTGCCACCAGCCTGAACAGGCTCACTGAAGCTTTCTTT
cdr3_aa: CATSLNRLTEAFF
v_call: TRBV15
clone_size: NA
cdr3_length: 13
d_call: NA
j_call: TRBJ1-1

cdr3_nt: TGTGCCAGCAGCCCCGACCGGGACAGGGGCGCGTACGAGCAGTACTTC
cdr3_aa: CASSPDRDRGAYEQYF
v_call: TRBV7-9
clone_size: few
cdr3_length: 16
d_call: TRBD1
j_call: TRBJ2-7

cdr3_nt: TGTGCCAGCAGCCCCGGAAGACCGCAGTACTTC
cdr3_aa: CASSPGRPQYF
v_call: TRBV2
clone_size: NA
cdr3_length: 11
d_call: NA
j_call: TRBJ2-7

cdr3_nt: TGTGCCAGCAGAACTACTAGAGCGGGAGTAACCGGGGAGCTGTTTTTT
cdr3_aa: CASRTTRAGVTGELFF
v_call: TRBV6-1
clone_size: NA
cdr3_length: 16
d_call: TRBD2
j_call: TRBJ2-2

cdr3_nt: TGTGCCAGCAGCCCCCTGATCCGGACCCTCGCAGATACGCAGTATTTT
cdr3_aa: CASSPLIRTLADTQYF
v_call: TRBV7-9
clone_size: NA
cdr3_length: 16
d_call: NA
j_call: TRBJ2-3

cdr3_nt: TGTGCCAGCAAGGAACTCTACGAGCAGTACTTC
cdr3_aa: CASKELYEQYF
v_call: TRBV6-2/TRBV6-3
clone_size: NA
cdr3_length: 11
d_call: NA
j_call: TRBJ2-7

cdr3_nt: TGTGCCAGCAGAGAATATAATTCACCCCTCCACTTT
cdr3_aa: CASREYNSPLHF
v_call: TRBV6-1
clone_size: NA
cdr3_length: 12
d_call: NA
j_call: TRBJ1-6

cdr3_nt: TGTGCCAGCAGCTTAGCGGCCGGCTCCTACGAGCAGTACTTC
cdr3_aa: CASSLAAGSYEQYF
v_call: TRBV11-3
clone_size: few
cdr3_length: 14
d_call: NA
j_call: TRBJ2-7

cdr3_nt: TGTGCCAGCAGCTTAGGACTAGCGGGAGGCAATGAGCAGTTCTTC
cdr3_aa: CASSLGLAGGNEQFF
v_call: TRBV7-8
clone_size: NA
cdr3_length: 15
d_call: TRBD2
j_call: TRBJ2-1

cdr3_nt: TGCAGTGCTAGAGATCGTAAAGCCAATTACGAGCAGTACTTC
cdr3_aa: CSARDRKANYEQYF
v_call: TRBV20-1
clone_size: few
cdr3_length: 14
d_call: NA
j_call: TRBJ2-7

cdr3_nt: TGTGCCATCAGTGAGGCCCGGCTTGGGGGGGAGCTGTTTTTT
cdr3_aa: CAISEARLGGELFF
v_call: TRBV10-3
clone_size: NA
cdr3_length: 14
d_call: NA
j_call: TRBJ2-2

cdr3_nt: TGTGCCAGTAGTACCCTCCTCGGCCCTCACTCTGGGGCCAACGTCCTGACTTTC
cdr3_aa: CASSTLLGPHSGANVLTF
v_call: TRBV19
clone_size: NA
cdr3_length: 18
d_call: NA
j_call: TRBJ2-6

cdr3_nt: TGTGCCAGCAGCTTGGGTCGGGGGAGCTATGGCTACACCTTC
cdr3_aa: CASSLGRGSYGYTF
v_call: TRBV11-1
clone_size: NA
cdr3_length: 14
d_call: NA
j_call: TRBJ1-2

cdr3_nt: TGTGCCAGCAGCCCGCAGGCAGGTGGCTACACCTTC
cdr3_aa: CASSPQAGGYTF
v_call: TRBV5-6
clone_size: NA
cdr3_length: 12
d_call: NA
j_call: TRBJ1-2

cdr3_nt: TGTGCCAACTCTAGGTCAGGTTTGCCCCTCCACTTT
cdr3_aa: CANSRSGLPLHF
v_call: TRBV28
clone_size: NA
cdr3_length: 12
d_call: NA
j_call: TRBJ1-6

cdr3_nt: TGTGCCAGCAGCGAACAGGGGGCTAGCTATGGCTACACCTTC
cdr3_aa: CASSEQGASYGYTF
v_call: TRBV11-3
clone_size: few
cdr3_length: 14
d_call: TRBD1
j_call: TRBJ1-2

cdr3_nt: TGTGCCAGTAGTACCCAGTCTTTCGGGACTATGGGGCAGCCCCAGCATTTT
cdr3_aa: CASSTQSFGTMGQPQHF
v_call: TRBV19
clone_size: NA
cdr3_length: 17
d_call: NA
j_call: TRBJ1-5

cdr3_nt: TGTGCCAGCAGCTCAAGCGACAGTAGCTCTGGGGCCAACGTCCTGACTTTC
cdr3_aa: CASSSSDSSSGANVLTF
v_call: TRBV7-3
clone_size: few
cdr3_length: 17
d_call: NA
j_call: TRBJ2-6

cdr3_nt: TGTGCCAGCAGTTGGGCCTTGTCCCTCCACTTT
cdr3_aa: CASSWALSLHF
v_call: TRBV28
clone_size: NA
cdr3_length: 11
d_call: NA
j_call: TRBJ1-6

cdr3_nt: TGTGCCACCAGCAGAGGACAGGGAGGGGAGACCCAGTACTTC
cdr3_aa: CATSRGQGGETQYF
v_call: TRBV15
clone_size: few
cdr3_length: 14
d_call: NA
j_call: TRBJ2-5

cdr3_nt: TGTGCCAGTAGTTCCCAGACAGGGTCGAAACTGTTTTTT
cdr3_aa: CASSSQTGSKLFF
v_call: TRBV19
clone_size: NA
cdr3_length: 13
d_call: TRBD1
j_call: TRBJ1-4

cdr3_nt: TGTGCCAGTAGTACCAATAACTATGGCTACACCTTC
cdr3_aa: CASSTNNYGYTF
v_call: TRBV19
clone_size: few
cdr3_length: 12
d_call: NA
j_call: TRBJ1-2

cdr3_nt: TGCAGTGCTCGCGGAGATCGTCCCTACGAGCAGTACTTC
cdr3_aa: CSARGDRPYEQYF
v_call: TRBV20-1
clone_size: few
cdr3_length: 13
d_call: NA
j_call: TRBJ2-7

cdr3_nt: TGCAGTGCCGAGTGGACAGGGGGCAAGGACACTGAAGCTTTCTTT
cdr3_aa: CSAEWTGGKDTEAFF
v_call: TRBV20-1
clone_size: NA
cdr3_length: 15
d_call: TRBD1
j_call: TRBJ1-1

cdr3_nt: TGTGCCAGCAGCTTTGGGGGGCCTAGGAACACTGAAGCTTTCTTT
cdr3_aa: CASSFGGPRNTEAFF
v_call: TRBV5-4
clone_size: NA
cdr3_length: 15
d_call: NA
j_call: TRBJ1-1

cdr3_nt: TGTGCCACGACAAGGCGGGGCTCGTTACTACCGTACACCGGGGAGCTGTTTTTT
cdr3_aa: CATTRRGSLLPYTGELFF
v_call: TRBV6-1
clone_size: NA
cdr3_length: 18
d_call: NA
j_call: TRBJ2-2

cdr3_nt: TGCGCCAGCAGGAATAGCGGACAAGAGACCCAGTACTTC
cdr3_aa: CASRNSGQETQYF
v_call: TRBV5-1
clone_size: NA
cdr3_length: 13
d_call: NA
j_call: TRBJ2-5

cdr3_nt: TGCAGTGCTAGAGGGGGAGAAGCCTATAATTCACCCCTCCACTTT
cdr3_aa: CSARGGEAYNSPLHF
v_call: TRBV20-1
clone_size: NA
cdr3_length: 15
d_call: NA
j_call: TRBJ1-6

cdr3_nt: TGTGCCAGCAGTCCACGACAGGGGCGGAACTATGGCTACACCTTC
cdr3_aa: CASSPRQGRNYGYTF
v_call: TRBV27
clone_size: few
cdr3_length: 15
d_call: TRBD1
j_call: TRBJ1-2

cdr3_nt: TGTGCCATCAGTGAGTCTGCGGCTAACACTGAAGCTTTCTTT
cdr3_aa: CAISESAANTEAFF
v_call: TRBV10-3
clone_size: NA
cdr3_length: 14
d_call: NA
j_call: TRBJ1-1

cdr3_nt: TGTGCCAGCAGTACTCCCAATCAGCCCCAGCATTTT
cdr3_aa: CASSTPNQPQHF
v_call: TRBV6-2/TRBV6-3
clone_size: few
cdr3_length: 12
d_call: NA
j_call: TRBJ1-5

cdr3_nt: TGTGCCAGCAGCCCTTATATGCCCAGGACCTACACTGAAGCTTTCTTT
cdr3_aa: CASSPYMPRTYTEAFF
v_call: TRBV27
clone_size: NA
cdr3_length: 16
d_call: NA
j_call: TRBJ1-1

cdr3_nt: TGTGCCAGCAGTTACTCGAATGAAAAGACCCAGTACTTC
cdr3_aa: CASSYSNEKTQYF
v_call: TRBV6-2/TRBV6-3
clone_size: few
cdr3_length: 13
d_call: NA
j_call: TRBJ2-5

cdr3_nt: TGCAGTGCTAGTCCCAGTAACTATGGCTACACCTTC
cdr3_aa: CSASPSNYGYTF
v_call: TRBV20-1
clone_size: NA
cdr3_length: 12
d_call: NA
j_call: TRBJ1-2

cdr3_nt: TGCGCCAGCCGGAGCAGCGCAATTAATCAGCCCCAGCATTTT
cdr3_aa: CASRSSAINQPQHF
v_call: TRBV10-2
clone_size: NA
cdr3_length: 14
d_call: NA
j_call: TRBJ1-5

cdr3_nt: TGTGCCAGCAGCCAAGATCGAGGGGGCTATGGCTACACCTTC
cdr3_aa: CASSQDRGGYGYTF
v_call: TRBV14
clone_size: NA
cdr3_length: 14
d_call: NA
j_call: TRBJ1-2

cdr3_nt: TGTGCCAGCAGCTTAGCTTCAGGGGGAAACACTGAAGCTTTCTTT
cdr3_aa: CASSLASGGNTEAFF
v_call: TRBV7-2
clone_size: NA
cdr3_length: 15
d_call: TRBD1
j_call: TRBJ1-1

cdr3_nt: TGTGCCAGCAGTTACCGGACAGGGTCGATTGCTCTCTTT
cdr3_aa: CASSYRTGSIALF
v_call: TRBV6-2/TRBV6-3
clone_size: few
cdr3_length: 13
d_call: TRBD1
j_call: TRBJ1-1

cdr3_nt: TGTGCCAGCACTGGGACGGCGATGTTCTTC
cdr3_aa: CASTGTAMFF
v_call: TRBV28
clone_size: once
cdr3_length: 10
d_call: NA
j_call: TRBJ2-1

cdr3_nt: TGTGCCAGCAGCTTAGGGGGGTTACCTAACTATGGCTACACCTTC
cdr3_aa: CASSLGGLPNYGYTF
v_call: TRBV7-6
clone_size: few
cdr3_length: 15
d_call: NA
j_call: TRBJ1-2

cdr3_nt: TGTGCCAGCAACGATGGCGGCGGGAACACTGAAGCTTTCTTT
cdr3_aa: CASNDGGGNTEAFF
v_call: TRBV14
clone_size: NA
cdr3_length: 14
d_call: NA
j_call: TRBJ1-1

cdr3_nt: TGTGCCAGCTCCCTGGGACAGTTCTCCTACGAGCAGTACTTC
cdr3_aa: CASSLGQFSYEQYF
v_call: TRBV19
clone_size: NA
cdr3_length: 14
d_call: TRBD1
j_call: TRBJ2-7

cdr3_nt: TGTGCCAGCACCGACATAAGTCCCTATGGGGGACAGGGGAATTCACCCCTCCACTTT
cdr3_aa: CASTDISPYGGQGNSPLHF
v_call: TRBV6-1
clone_size: few
cdr3_length: 19
d_call: TRBD1
j_call: TRBJ1-6

cdr3_nt: TGTGCCAGTAGTGCGACAGGGGGCAATCAGCCCCAGCATTTT
cdr3_aa: CASSATGGNQPQHF
v_call: TRBV19
clone_size: few
cdr3_length: 14
d_call: TRBD1
j_call: TRBJ1-5

cdr3_nt: TGTGCCAGCAGCCCTGGGCAGGGGGTTCAAAATGAGCAGTTCTTC
cdr3_aa: CASSPGQGVQNEQFF
v_call: TRBV7-9
clone_size: NA
cdr3_length: 15
d_call: TRBD1
j_call: TRBJ2-1

cdr3_nt: TGTGCCAGTAGTATGTGGACAGGGGTAGCGGATGGCTACACCTTC
cdr3_aa: CASSMWTGVADGYTF
v_call: TRBV19
clone_size: few
cdr3_length: 15
d_call: TRBD1
j_call: TRBJ1-2

cdr3_nt: TGTGCCTGGAGTTGGGGACAGAACTATGGCTACACCTTC
cdr3_aa: CAWSWGQNYGYTF
v_call: TRBV30
clone_size: NA
cdr3_length: 13
d_call: TRBD1
j_call: TRBJ1-2

cdr3_nt: TGTGCCAGCAGCGCGGGGGGGGTTCTGAATTCACCCCTCCACTTT
cdr3_aa: CASSAGGVLNSPLHF
v_call: TRBV2
clone_size: NA
cdr3_length: 15
d_call: NA
j_call: TRBJ1-6

cdr3_nt: TGTGCCAGCAGCTTAGATGGGACAGGGCCCTACGAGCAGTACTTC
cdr3_aa: CASSLDGTGPYEQYF
v_call: TRBV7-2
clone_size: few
cdr3_length: 15
d_call: TRBD1
j_call: TRBJ2-7

cdr3_nt: TGCAGTGCTAGAGCCCGGGGAGCGGGCTATGGCTACACCTTC
cdr3_aa: CSARARGAGYGYTF
v_call: TRBV20-1
clone_size: NA
cdr3_length: 14
d_call: NA
j_call: TRBJ1-2

cdr3_nt: TGTGCCAGCAGTTCATACACAGATACGCAGTATTTT
cdr3_aa: CASSSYTDTQYF
v_call: TRBV27
clone_size: NA
cdr3_length: 12
d_call: NA
j_call: TRBJ2-3

cdr3_nt: TGTGCCAGCAGCTTGGCCACAGGAGGGACTGAAGCTTTCTTT
cdr3_aa: CASSLATGGTEAFF
v_call: TRBV5-4
clone_size: NA
cdr3_length: 14
d_call: NA
j_call: TRBJ1-1